This T cell receptor (beta chain) is drawn from a study of blood T cell repertoires in COVID-19. This table comes from immunoSEQ multiplex PCR, and its TCRdb copy is limited to in-frame clones, with some not included. The sample consists of more than 400,000 clones, 90% of them appearing once. Recruits, aged roughly 18 to 100 years, lived in 24 US areas. Cohort 3 donors were reported recovered after two negative PCRs, clearance, or symptom resolution. This receptor was taken from a man aged 18 to 35 who had recovered from COVID-19. The sample consisted of PBMCs or T cells enriched from blood (not recorded which).

The CDR3 sequence: CASSPRDRGNSPLHF. In nucleotides, the CDR3 is TGTGCCAGCAGCCCCCGGGACAGGGGTAATTCACCCCTCCACTTT. This sequence joins TRBV3-1 (or the pseudogene TRBV3-2) and TRBJ1-6, with 10 bases identical to TRBD1. The trim removed 4 bases at V and 6 bases at J, leaving 3 bases unmatched. The germline gives CDR1 LGHDT, CDR2 YNNKEL (reference sequence). CDR3 length equals 15 residues.